This TCR beta chain emerged from a study of immune cell composition in non-small cell lung cancer. Study-wide points: Squamous carcinomas (approximately 75%) more often had tumour-associated clones >0.5% than adenocarcinomas (33%). Dominant in vivo tumour-associated clones were not shown to share tumour-reactive sequences. Lung squamous cell carcinoma tumours had significantly higher top 10 clone scores and productive clonality than lung adenocarcinoma.

Germline V gives CDR1 GTSNPN, CDR2 SVGIG (reference sequence). CDR3 length: 12 residues. Trimming cost V 0 bases and J 5 bases, with 7 bases left between them. Note on this clone: The antigen is undetermined.

This table comes from immunoSEQ multiplex PCR, and its TCRdb copy is limited to in-frame clones, with some not included. The sample holds 13,000 or so clones, over 65% seen once. The source material was lung tumor tissue. The genes are TRBV30 and TRBJ1-2; no clear D. The clonotype was recovered from a human donor with non-small cell lung cancer. The CDR3 protein is CAWSVLEYGYTF. The CDR3 DNA reads as TGTGCCTGGAGTGTACTCGAATATGGCTACACCTTC.